The present T cell receptor beta chain was sequenced within a study of blood T cell repertoires in COVID-19. Overall study context: The United States, Italy and Spain were the sources of the acute and convalescent COVID-19 samples. T cells, B-cell-depleted T cells, or PBMCs supplied cDNA or gDNA.

Germline CDR1 and CDR2: SEHNR and FQNEAQ (reference sequence). This CDR3 is 14 amino acids long. V dropped 5 bases and J dropped 7; count of bases not matched to a gene: 8. Methods used by the authors: Counts of nucleated cells, estimated from reference gene primer amplification, were obtained. The assay was immunoSEQ multiplex PCR, and TCRdb's table has in-frame clones only and misses some. V and J calls and clone size are those listed in that table; D and trimming were worked out from the DNA. This table has some 57,000 clones, 85% to 90% appearing once. The source of this sequence is a man aged 65 to 79 with acute or convalescent COVID-19. The chain combines TRBV7-9 with TRBJ1-2; 9 bases match TRBD1. Sequences were obtained from peripheral blood. CDR3 nucleotides: TGTGCCAGCAGCCATTGGACAGGGGTGGGTGGCTACACCTTC. Protein: CASSHWTGVGGYTF.